The 10 T cell receptor beta chains presented below share a single source sample, sequenced in a study of control samples from healthy donors and cancer patients. Sequencing used immunoSEQ multiplex PCR; TCRdb keeps in-frame clones, though not all of them. The table has about 80,000 clones, roughly 90% seen once. Input material: blood. The receptor source for this set is a man in his fifties in good health.

This clone was seen just once. The chain links TRBV5-1 to TRBJ1-1, with 12 bases lining up with TRBD1. Germline-derived CDR1 and CDR2 are SGHRS and YFSETQ. With V trimmed by 4 bases and J by 7 bases, 5 bases remained unmatched. The length of the CDR3 is 14 residues. CDR3 in amino acids: CASSTGTGGGEAFF. In DNA, the CDR3 is TGCGCCAGCAGCACAGGGACAGGGGGCGGTGAAGCTTTCTTT.

This clone was picked up a small number of times. The CDR3 loop is CASSPRETGSTTEAFF. For the CDR3, the DNA is TGTGCCAGCTCACCAAGGGAAACGGGCTCAACCACTGAAGCTTTCTTT. The J gene is TRBJ1-1, the V gene TRBV18; the D is unclear. Germline V gene data show CDR1 as KGHSH and CDR2 as LQKENI. V lost 2 bases and J 4 bases, leaving 17 bases between the germline ends. The CDR3 is 16 residues long.

Comments on this clone: At one end the junction does not follow the germline gene, possibly because of a read error. V is TRBV7-7 and J is TRBJ1-1; D is uncertain. This CDR3 contains 13 residues. Germline V gene sequence: CDR1 SSHAT, CDR2 FNYEAQ (reference sequence). The CDR3 DNA is TGTGCTAGCAGCTTAAACCAGAACACTGAAGCTTTCTTT. This sequence encodes CASSLNQNTEAFF. Based on the CDR3 plus reference TRBV7-7 and TRBJ1-1, the full variable domain is GAGVSQSPRYKVTKRGQDVTLRCDPISSHATLYWYQQALGQGPEFLTYFNYEAQPDKSGLPSDRFSAERPEGSISTLTIQRTEQRDSAMYRCASSLNQNTEAFFGQGTRLTVV.

CDR3 nucleotide sequence: TGTGCCAGTAACTCCCTAAAGGACTATGGCTACACCTTC. It codes for CASNSLKDYGYTF. This chain joins TRBV19 and TRBJ1-2; D remains ambiguous. The CDR3 spans 13 residues. Germline CDR1 is LNHDA and CDR2 is SQIVND (reference sequence). Trimming took 7 bases from V and 3 from J, leaving 12 bases between them.

A few counts support this clone. V gene TRBV5-1 combines with J gene TRBJ2-7; 9 nucleotides match TRBD1. The germline V gene encodes CDR1 SGHRS and CDR2 YFSETQ. CDR3 length: 12 amino acids. J gave up 6 bases and V 5 bases, and 3 bases lay outside the gene matches. The CDR3 region has the DNA TGCGCCAGCAGTGGGACAGGGAGCGAGCAGTACTTC. This codes for CASSGTGSEQYF.

This clone was recorded once. V gene TRBV6-4 combines with J gene TRBJ1-2, with D possibly TRBD1 on 5 matching bases. V was cut by 2 bases and J by 8 bases, with 9 bases left in between. Looked up from germline, CDR1 is MRHNA and CDR2 is SNTAGT. The CDR3 totals 12 residues. For the CDR3, the DNA is TGTGCCAGCAGTGACGGCCGGGACGGCTACACCTTC. Translated, it gives CASSDGRDGYTF.

The rearrangement links TRBV19 to TRBJ2-3; 7 nucleotides align to TRBD1. Trimming at V came to 1 base and at J to 1 base, leaving 5 bases not matched to a gene. Germline CDR1 and CDR2: LNHDA and SQIVND (reference sequence). The CDR3 length is 16 residues. CDR3 DNA: TGTGCCAGTAGTATAGGCCAGGGGGTGGGCACAGATACGCAGTATTTT. It yields the protein CASSIGQGVGTDTQYF.

The chain is built from TRBV27 and TRBJ1-5; D gene unclear. The CDR3 runs 14 residues. CDR1 is MNHEY, CDR2 SMNVEV, per germline (reference sequence). V lost 3 bases and J lost 0, with 6 bases in between. The CDR3 nucleotides read TGTGCCAGCAGTTTTCTAGGTAGCAATCAGCCCCAGCATTTT. Translated: CASSFLGSNQPQHF.

The rearrangement links TRBV11-2 to TRBJ2-2; perhaps D is TRBD1 or TRBD2 (5 bases each). Germline V gene sequence: CDR1 SGHAT, CDR2 FQNNGV. The CDR3 is made up of 15 amino acids. The ends were cut back, 11 bases at V and 4 bases at J, with 20 bases in the middle. CDR3 nucleotide sequence: TGTGCCCTCCCCCGGGGCAGGAGTGGCACCGGGGAGCTGTTTTTT. Its protein is CALPRGRSGTGELFF.

This chain's CDR3 is CASSKEAQPQHF. DNA of the CDR3: TGTGCCAGCAGCAAAGAGGCTCAGCCCCAGCATTTT. The J gene is TRBJ1-5, the V gene TRBV21-1. TRBV21-1 is an annotated pseudogene. CDR3 length equals 12 residues.